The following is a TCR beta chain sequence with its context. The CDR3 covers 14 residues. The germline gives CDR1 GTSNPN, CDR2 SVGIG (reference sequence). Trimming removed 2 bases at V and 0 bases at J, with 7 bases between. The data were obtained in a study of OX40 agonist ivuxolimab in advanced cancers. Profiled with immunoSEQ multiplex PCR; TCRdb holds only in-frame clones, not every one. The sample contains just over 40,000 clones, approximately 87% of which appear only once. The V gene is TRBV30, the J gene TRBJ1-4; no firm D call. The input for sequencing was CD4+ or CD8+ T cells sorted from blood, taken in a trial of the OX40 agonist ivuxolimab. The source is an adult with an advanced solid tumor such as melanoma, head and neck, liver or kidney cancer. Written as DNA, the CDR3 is TGTGCCTGGAGTCCGGGAGCAACTAATGAAAAACTGTTTTTT. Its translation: CAWSPGATNEKLFF.